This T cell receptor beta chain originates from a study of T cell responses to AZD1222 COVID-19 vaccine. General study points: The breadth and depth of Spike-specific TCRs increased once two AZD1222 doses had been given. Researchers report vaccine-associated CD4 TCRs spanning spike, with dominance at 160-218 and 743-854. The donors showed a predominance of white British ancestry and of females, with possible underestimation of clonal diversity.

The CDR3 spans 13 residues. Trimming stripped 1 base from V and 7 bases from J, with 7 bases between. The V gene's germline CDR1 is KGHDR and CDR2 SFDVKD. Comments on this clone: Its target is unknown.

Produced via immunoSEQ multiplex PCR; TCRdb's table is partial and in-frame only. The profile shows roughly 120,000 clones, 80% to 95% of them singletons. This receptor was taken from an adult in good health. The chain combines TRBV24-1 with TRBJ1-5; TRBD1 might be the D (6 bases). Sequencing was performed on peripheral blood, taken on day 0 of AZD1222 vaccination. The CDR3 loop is CATSDLGGQPQHF. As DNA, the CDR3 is TGTGCCACCAGTGATTTAGGGGGACAGCCCCAGCATTTT.